Shown below are 25 T cell receptor beta chains from a single sample sequenced in a study of cytomegalovirus exposure and HLA in healthy donors. This PCR relied on a set of 60 Vbeta primers and 13 Jbeta primers. The repertoire was sequenced with immunoSEQ multiplex PCR; TCRdb's copy has only in-frame clones and lacks some. The table records 100,000 to 150,000 clones, roughly 84% of them present only once. The sample consisted of PBMCs. The receptors shown here come from a man aged 45-65 years in good health and CMV-seronegative.

V gene TRBV30 combines with J gene TRBJ1-2; 8 nucleotides line up with TRBD1. V trimming: 2 bases; J trimming: 4 bases; junction bases outside the gene matches: 6. The CDR3 spans 14 residues. Germline V gives CDR1 GTSNPN, CDR2 SVGIG (reference sequence). The DNA of the CDR3 is TGTGCCTGGAGTCCTGGACAGGGTGGCTATGGCTACACCTTC. It encodes CAWSPGQGGYGYTF.

V and J are TRBV5-1 and TRBJ2-3, with 9 bases matching TRBD2. CDR3 length: 18 residues. V dropped 3 bases and J dropped 0; count of bases not matched to a gene: 11. Looked up from germline, CDR1 is SGHRS and CDR2 is YFSETQ. CDR3 coding DNA: TGCGCCAGCAGCTCACCCTGGGCTAGCGGGGCTAGCACAGATACGCAGTATTTT. Encoded protein: CASSSPWASGASTDTQYF.

The chain's CDR3 is CASSPSPGTVLNQPQHF. For the CDR3, the DNA is TGTGCCAGCAGCCCGAGCCCCGGGACAGTACTCAATCAGCCCCAGCATTTT. The chain links TRBV7-2 to TRBJ1-5; TRBD1 aligns across 7 bases. V gave up 5 bases and J gave up 3 bases; unmatched junction bases: 13. Germline assignment: CDR1 SGHTA and CDR2 FQGNSA. The CDR3 runs 17 residues.

In its sample, this clone was seen a few times. The chain carries TRBV27 and TRBJ2-1; 11 bases map to TRBD1. Germline CDR1 is MNHEY and CDR2 is SMNVEV (reference sequence). With 11 bases clipped from V and 6 bases from J, the junction kept 12 bases outside the gene matches. This CDR3 contains 15 residues. Written as DNA, the CDR3 is TGTGCCTCCTGGGACAGGGGGTGGAGTGGCAATGAGCAGTTCTTC. Protein: CASWDRGWSGNEQFF.

This chain uses TRBV4-2 with TRBJ1-5; 7 bases match TRBD1. The CDR3 sequence is 14 residues long. V lost 1 base, J lost 5 bases, and 2 bases stayed unmatched. Germline V gene lookup returns CDR1 LGHNA and CDR2 YNFKEQ. The CDR3 reads CASSQGTGDQPQHF. The CDR3 DNA is TGTGCCAGCAGCCAAGGGACAGGCGATCAGCCCCAGCATTTT.

This clone was detected once. The CDR3 is CASRGSGTGAIFSQETQYF. CDR3 coding DNA: TGTGCCAGCAGGGGGTCCGGGACAGGGGCCATTTTTTCTCAAGAGACCCAGTACTTC. The V call is TRBV2, the J call TRBJ2-5, with 10 positions matching TRBD1. CDR1 and CDR2 from the germline V gene are SNHLY and FYNNEI. CDR3 size: 19 residues. After removal of 6 bases from V and 2 bases from J, the junction contained 18 bases not matched to a gene.

The gene calls are TRBV5-1 and TRBJ2-5; possibly TRBD2 for D (6 bases). With 4 bases removed from V and 4 bases from J, the gap between germline ends came to 14 bases. Germline lookup yields CDR1 SGHRS and CDR2 YFSETQ. The CDR3 has 14 residues. CDR3 sequence (DNA): TGCGCCAGCAGCCCGGTGGAGGGTGGAGAGACCCAGTACTTC. Protein product: CASSPVEGGETQYF.

The chain couples TRBV6-1 to TRBJ1-2; D not resolved. V dropped 6 bases and J dropped 3 bases, with 14 bases sitting between them. The CDR3 sequence is 14 residues long. CDR1 MNHNS and CDR2 SASEGT come from the germline V gene. The chain's CDR3 is CASRSKGEDYGYTF. The CDR3 nucleotides are TGTGCCAGCAGGTCCAAGGGAGAGGACTATGGCTACACCTTC.

This clone was seen a few times. The rearrangement links TRBV6-5 to TRBJ1-2; 12 bases map to TRBD1. Trimming took 5 bases from V and 7 from J; bases not matched to a gene: 5. The CDR3 is 14 amino acids. The germline CDR1 and CDR2 sequences are MNHEY and SVGAGI. CDR3 DNA: TGTGCCAGCAGTCCCGGGACAGGGGGCGTTGGCTACACCTTC. Protein product: CASSPGTGGVGYTF.

The chain carries TRBV29-1 and TRBJ2-5, with TRBD1 matching 7 bases. The assigned J gene may be wrong: the sequence end matches TRBJ2-7 better. Germline V CDR1 and CDR2: SQVTM, ANQGSEA. The CDR3 runs 12 residues. In nucleotides, the CDR3 is TGCAGCGTCCGACAGGGAGTCTACGAGCAGTACTTC. As protein: CSVRQGVYEQYF.

The genes are TRBV4-3 and TRBJ1-4, with a weak D call TRBD1 (5 bases). The V end was cut by 11 bases, the J end by 3 bases, with 16 bases between. The CDR3 is 14 amino acids. The germline CDR1 and CDR2 sequences are LGHNA and YSLEER. The CDR3 here is CAASKRGANEKLFF. CDR3 coding DNA: TGCGCCGCATCAAAACGGGGGGCTAATGAAAAACTGTTTTTT.

This clone has just one count. The CDR3 spells CASSEQGATNEKLFF. As DNA, the CDR3 is TGCGCCAGCAGCGAGCAGGGTGCAACTAATGAAAAACTGTTTTTT. The chain combines TRBV5-1 with TRBJ1-4, with D maybe TRBD1 (5 bases). CDR1 SGHRS and CDR2 YFSETQ come from the germline V gene. V shed 4 bases and J shed 0 bases, with 10 bases lying between them. This CDR3 contains 15 residues.

There are a few counts of this clone. The rearrangement joins TRBV7-9 to TRBJ2-1, with 10 bases fitting TRBD1. The CDR3 is 13 residues long. V trimming: 4 bases; J trimming: 6 bases; junction bases outside the gene matches: 0. CDR1 is SEHNR, CDR2 FQNEAQ, per germline (reference sequence). CDR3 amino acids: CASSWTGGNEQFF. CDR3 nucleotide sequence: TGTGCCAGCAGCTGGACAGGGGGCAATGAGCAGTTCTTC.

The chain uses TRBV19 and TRBJ2-7; 8 positions agree with TRBD1. CDR1 and CDR2 from the germline V gene are LNHDA and SQIVND (reference sequence). V shed 4 bases, J shed 3 bases, and the junction held 5 bases outside the gene matches. This CDR3 is 14 amino acids long. The CDR3 DNA is TGTGCCAGTAGTACCTCACAGGGGGTCTACGAGCAGTACTTC. The encoded protein is CASSTSQGVYEQYF.

The chain employs TRBV6-1 and TRBJ1-2; maybe TRBD1 (5 bases). The CDR3 is 13 amino acids. The germline CDR1 and CDR2 sequences are MNHNS and SASEGT. V was cut by 1 base and J by 4 bases, with 7 bases left in between. The chain's CDR3 is CASSEGRAYGYTF. The DNA for the CDR3 is TGTGCCAGCAGTGAAGGCAGGGCCTATGGCTACACCTTC.

The rearrangement links TRBV7-6 to TRBJ2-7; the D gene is possibly TRBD1 (5 bases). V lost 2 bases, J lost 2 bases, and 13 bases lay in between. Germline loops: CDR1 SGHVS, CDR2 FNYEAQ. This CDR3 spans 15 amino acids. The CDR3 protein is CASSLSPGHTYEQYF. In DNA, the CDR3 is TGTGCCAGCAGCTTATCACCCGGACACACCTACGAGCAGTACTTC.

The chain couples TRBV9 to TRBJ2-3; D is possibly TRBD1 (6 bases). Trimming took 0 bases from V and 4 from J, leaving 12 bases between them. The CDR3 loop spans 15 amino acids. CDR1 is SGDLS and CDR2 is YYNGEE in the germline V gene. CDR3 DNA sequence: TGTGCCAGCAGCGTAGGGCAGGGGTGGGCAGATACGCAGTATTTT. Its protein is CASSVGQGWADTQYF.

The V call is TRBV4-1, the J call TRBJ1-1; D might be TRBD1 (5 bases). The V end lost 0 bases, the J end lost 5 bases, and 7 bases lay between the germline ends. The CDR3 is 13 residues long. The germline gives CDR1 MGHRA, CDR2 YSYEKL. CDR3 sequence (DNA): TGCGCCAGCAGCCAAGATGGGGGGACTGAAGCTTTCTTT. This encodes CASSQDGGTEAFF.

The chain recombines TRBV5-1 with TRBJ2-7; the match to TRBD1 covers 9 bases. The CDR3 length is 15 residues. CDR1 SGHRS and CDR2 YFSETQ come from the germline V gene. V was clipped by 4 bases and J by 2 bases; unmatched bases: 7. The CDR3 DNA is TGCGCCAGCAGCCTGGACAGGGGCGGAACCTACGAGCAGTACTTC. Encoded protein: CASSLDRGGTYEQYF.

The chain has TRBV6-4 and TRBJ2-2; unclear D gene. Looked up from germline, CDR1 is MRHNA and CDR2 is SNTAGT. V shed 0 bases and J shed 2 bases, with 7 bases lying between them. This CDR3 contains 15 residues. The CDR3: CASSDSRQNTGELFF. In DNA, the CDR3 is TGTGCCAGCAGTGACTCGCGTCAAAACACCGGGGAGCTGTTTTTT.

The chain employs TRBV6-5 and TRBJ2-1, with D possibly matching TRBD2 (5 bases). The CDR3 contains 16 residues. The V end lost 2 bases, the J end lost 3 bases, and 14 bases lay between the germline ends. The germline V gene encodes CDR1 MNHEY and CDR2 SVGAGI. The CDR3 bases are TGTGCCAGCAGTTACGGGAGAGTGGTAAACTACAATGAGCAGTTCTTC. Its translation: CASSYGRVVNYNEQFF.

CDR3 DNA: TGTGCCAGTAGGCGCCGGGATTACGAGACCCAGTACTTC. Protein product: CASRRRDYETQYF. V gene TRBV19 combines with J gene TRBJ2-5, with D tentatively TRBD2 (5 bases). The CDR3 has 13 amino acids. V lost 6 bases and J 5 bases, leaving 13 bases between the germline ends. Germline V CDR1 and CDR2: LNHDA, SQIVND (reference sequence). The full variable domain, rest sourced from reference TRBV19 and TRBJ2-5, is DGGITQSPKYLFRKEGQNVTLSCEQNLNHDAMYWYRQDPGQGLRLIYYSQIVNDFQKGDIAEGYSVSREKKESFPLTVTSAQKNPTAFYLCASRRRDYETQYFGPGTRLLVL.

The count of this clone is one. The chain joins TRBV18 to TRBJ1-2, with 9 bases fitting TRBD1. This CDR3 region has 13 residues. Germline CDR1 KGHSH, CDR2 LQKENI. With V trimmed by 6 bases and J by 7 bases, 6 bases remained unmatched. The CDR3 nucleotides are TGTGCCAGCTCTCCGGACAGGGGACGTGGCTACACCTTC. This codes for CASSPDRGRGYTF.

The CDR3 here is CASSGYREGYYGYTF. The CDR3 DNA is TGTGCCAGCAGCGGGTACAGGGAGGGTTACTATGGCTACACCTTC. The chain combines TRBV9 with TRBJ1-2; the D gene is possibly TRBD1 (6 bases). The germline V gene encodes CDR1 SGDLS and CDR2 YYNGEE. The ends were cut back, 3 bases at V and 3 bases at J, with 15 bases in the middle. The CDR3 length is 15 residues.

V gene TRBV30 combines with J gene TRBJ2-3, with D possibly matching TRBD2 (6 bases). This CDR3 has 15 amino acids. Germline CDR1 GTSNPN, CDR2 SVGIG (reference sequence). The germline V and J ends were trimmed by 2 bases and 1 base, with 13 bases remaining between them. Here the CDR3 DNA reads TGTGCCTGGAGTCCCGGGACTCGCGGCACAGATACGCAGTATTTT. Its translation is CAWSPGTRGTDTQYF.